These 17 T cell receptor beta chains came from one sample sequenced in a study of T cells in Graves' hyperthyroidism and ophthalmopathy. The TCR beta CDR3 regions underwent amplification using RNA transcripts as the source. TCR CDR3 underwent first-round RT-PCR with the HTBI primer set. TCRdb itself ran the multiplex PCR reads through MiXCR, one entry per CDR3 protein. The sample shows about 600,000 distinct CDR3 sequences, approximately 15% of them seen only once. The specimen sequenced was blood. Every receptor here comes from a woman aged 40 to 49 with Graves' ophthalmopathy.

This clonotype was recorded at least ten times. The CDR3 DNA sequence: TGTGCCAGCAGTTACACAGGGGAGGGCAATCAGCCCCAGCATTTT. Translated: CASSYTGEGNQPQHF. The chain joins TRBV6-2 or TRBV6-3 to TRBJ1-5, with 7 bases fitting TRBD1. Per the germline V gene, CDR1 is MNHEY and CDR2 is SVGEGT. V was clipped by 2 bases and J by 2 bases; unmatched bases: 3. There are 15 residues in the CDR3.

The sample holds many counts of this clonotype. The J gene is TRBJ2-1, the V gene TRBV28; 8 bases match TRBD2. Germline V gene data show CDR1 as MDHEN and CDR2 as SYDVKM. CDR3 length: 16 amino acids. V lost 5 bases to trimming and J lost 7 bases; unmatched junction nucleotides: 13. In DNA form, the CDR3 reads TGTGCCAGCAGTCCCTCTGCGGGGGGCACTTTAAATGAGCAGTTCTTC. Translating gives CASSPSAGGTLNEQFF. Full variable domain (remainder filled in from reference TRBV28 and TRBJ2-1): DVKVTQSSRYLVKRTGEKVFLECVQDMDHENMFWYRQDPGLGLRLIYFSYDVKMKEKGDIPEGYSVSREKKERFSLILESASTNQTSMYLCASSPSAGGTLNEQFFGPGTRLTVL.

The chain is built from TRBV4-1 and TRBJ1-5; D not resolved. Germline CDR1 MGHRA, CDR2 YSYEKL. V was shortened by 0 bases and J by 0 bases, with 9 bases between the two germline ends. This CDR3 region has 16 residues. CDR3 loop: CASSQEARLSNQPQHF. In DNA, the CDR3 is TGCGCCAGCAGCCAAGAGGCGAGGCTTAGCAATCAGCCCCAGCATTTT.

The chain is built from TRBV2 and TRBJ1-4; D perhaps matches TRBD1 (5 bases). Trimming shortened V by 5 bases and J by 7 bases, and 17 bases separated the two germline ends. The CDR3 runs to 15 residues. Per germline, CDR1 SNHLY and CDR2 FYNNEI. The chain's CDR3 is CASSSRDGRGEKLFF. DNA of the CDR3: TGTGCCAGCAGTTCCCGGGACGGTCGGGGTGAAAAACTGTTTTTT. Filled out from reference TRBV2 and TRBJ1-4, the complete variable domain reads EPEVTQTPSHQVTQMGQEVILRCVPISNHLYFYWYRQILGQKVEFLVSFYNNEISEKSEIFDDQFSVERPDGSNFTLKIRSTKLEDSAMYFCASSSRDGRGEKLFFGSGTQLSVL.

The sample holds many counts of this clonotype. The CDR3 DNA sequence: TGTGCCAGCTCACCACCGGCACAGCCACAAGAGACCCAGTACTTC. As protein: CASSPPAQPQETQYF. The V gene is TRBV18, the J gene TRBJ2-5; D is undetermined. CDR3 size: 15 residues. The germline V gene encodes CDR1 KGHSH and CDR2 LQKENI. Between the trimmed V and J ends, which lost 0 bases and 2 bases, there was a span of 10 bases.

This clonotype was counted at least ten times. The chain couples TRBV27 to TRBJ1-1, with no clear D. The CDR3 has 15 amino acids. Between the trimmed V and J ends, which lost 2 bases and 1 base, there was a span of 11 bases. Germline-derived CDR1 and CDR2 are MNHEY and SMNVEV (reference sequence). CDR3 bases: TGTGCCAGCAGTTTAAGGAAAGAAGGGAACACTGAAGCTTTCTTT. This translates into CASSLRKEGNTEAFF.

CDR3 DNA: TGTGCCACCAGCGGCGTGAACACTGAAGCTTTCTTT. Encoded protein: CATSGVNTEAFF. The rearrangement links TRBV15 to TRBJ1-1, with D hard to call. CDR3 size: 12 residues. The ends were cut back, 5 bases at V and 0 bases at J, with 4 bases in the middle. CDR1 LNHNV and CDR2 YYDKDF come from the germline V gene (reference sequence).

This clonotype showed up many times. This rearrangement joins TRBV5-1 to TRBJ2-3; D remains ambiguous. Deletions cut 5 bases from V and 3 bases from J, with 4 bases between. Per the germline V gene, CDR1 is SGHRS and CDR2 is YFSETQ. The CDR3 extends over 11 amino acids. CDR3 in amino acids: CASRWTDTQYF. For the CDR3, the DNA is TGCGCCAGCAGATGGACAGATACGCAGTATTTT.

The table lists this clonotype with many counts. The rearrangement uses TRBV5-1 and TRBJ2-3; unclear D gene. Germline V gene sequence: CDR1 SGHRS, CDR2 YFSETQ. CDR3 length: 16 amino acids. V lost 4 bases and J 2 bases, leaving 17 bases between the germline ends. CDR3: CASSPGPAGTTDTQYF. In DNA form, the CDR3 reads TGCGCCAGCAGCCCCGGACCCGCCGGTACCACAGATACGCAGTATTTT.

The chain employs TRBV19 and TRBJ1-5; TRBD1 agrees at 8 bases. V was pared by 6 bases and J by 8 bases, with 6 bases of the junction left unmatched. CDR1 and CDR2 (germline): LNHDA, SQIVND (reference sequence). The CDR3 consists of 13 residues. The CDR3 DNA follows: TGTGCCAGTAGCCGGACAGGGTTTGAGCCCCAGCATTTT. Translated: CASSRTGFEPQHF. The full variable domain, completed using reference TRBV19 and TRBJ1-5, is DGGITQSPKYLFRKEGQNVTLSCEQNLNHDAMYWYRQDPGQGLRLIYYSQIVNDFQKGDIAEGYSVSREKKESFPLTVTSAQKNPTAFYLCASSRTGFEPQHFGDGTRLSIL.

With respect to this clonotype: A read error may be the cause here, since a much bigger clone is one base away. This chain uses TRBV29-1 with TRBJ2-7, with 7 nucleotides matching TRBD1. Germline assignment: CDR1 SQVTM and CDR2 ANQGSEA. The V gene end was trimmed by 5 bases and the J gene end by 9 bases; junction bases not matched to a gene: 7. The CDR3 is 11 residues long. Here the CDR3 DNA reads TGCAGCGTTAGCAGGGGGAACGGGCAGTACTTC. Translating gives CSVSRGNGQYF.

This chain uses TRBV20-1 with TRBJ1-5, with 8 bases identical to TRBD1. The CDR3 contains 13 residues. V shed 3 bases, J shed 6 bases, and the junction held 4 bases outside the gene matches. Germline CDR1 DFQATT, CDR2 SNEGSKA (reference sequence). The CDR3 here is CSARGTGSQPQHF. The CDR3 nucleotides read TGCAGTGCTAGGGGGACAGGTAGTCAGCCCCAGCATTTT.

This clonotype was detected only a few times. The CDR3 nucleotides read TGCGCCAGCAGCCCAGACCAGGGGTTGGAGACCCAGTACTTC. Translating it yields CASSPDQGLETQYF. The chain recombines TRBV5-1 with TRBJ2-5, with D perhaps TRBD1 (6 bases). The V gene lost 4 bases and the J gene lost 5 bases, with 15 bases spanning the gap. CDR3 length: 14 amino acids. Germline V gene lookup returns CDR1 SGHRS and CDR2 YFSETQ.

This clonotype was found a few times. The J gene is TRBJ2-7, the V gene TRBV6-1; no definite D call. V was clipped by 10 bases and J by 3 bases, with 10 bases between them. The germline V gene encodes CDR1 MNHNS and CDR2 SASEGT. This CDR3 comprises 11 residues. The CDR3 protein is CATKGNYEQYF. The CDR3 DNA reads TGTGCCACCAAAGGAAACTACGAGCAGTACTTC.

In its sample, this clonotype was seen many times. The genes are TRBV20-1 and TRBJ2-7; D is possibly TRBD1 (6 bases). Germline assignment: CDR1 DFQATT and CDR2 SNEGSKA (reference sequence). Trimming removed 0 bases from V and 7 bases from J, with 16 bases in between. The CDR3 runs 14 residues. CDR3 region: CSARDLRGIPEQYF. The CDR3 coding sequence is TGCAGTGCTAGAGATTTGAGGGGGATACCGGAGCAGTACTTC.

The chain is built from TRBV14 and TRBJ2-1, with D possibly matching TRBD2 (6 bases). Germline lookup yields CDR1 SGHDN and CDR2 FVKESK. This CDR3 is built from 16 residues. V was cut by 0 bases and J by 4 bases, with 13 bases left in between. The CDR3 sequence: CASSQDWRGAYNEQFF. In DNA, the CDR3 is TGTGCCAGCAGCCAAGATTGGCGCGGGGCATACAATGAGCAGTTCTTC.

J is TRBJ2-7 and V is TRBV6-2 or TRBV6-3; no reliable D call. The germline V gene has CDR1 MNHEY and CDR2 SVGEGT. The CDR3 extends over 15 amino acids. The ends were cut back, 0 bases at V and 4 bases at J, with 13 bases in the middle. The CDR3 DNA sequence: TGTGCCAGCAGTTACTCCCGGCCCGCGGATTACGAGCAGTACTTC. Its translation is CASSYSRPADYEQYF.